The source of this T cell receptor beta chain is a study of OX40 agonist ivuxolimab in advanced cancers. Overall study context: Partial responses were recorded for three patients, including one with hepatocellular carcinoma and two with cutaneous melanoma.

Germline V gene lookup returns CDR1 SGHTA and CDR2 FQGTGA. CDR3 length: 14 amino acids. V shed 4 bases and J shed 0 bases, with 7 bases lying between them. Profiled with immunoSEQ multiplex PCR; TCRdb holds only in-frame clones, not every one. The table lists 75,000 to 100,000 clones, about four fifths of them singletons. The source is an adult with an advanced solid tumor such as melanoma, head and neck, liver or kidney cancer. J is TRBJ1-3 and V is TRBV7-3, with a weak D call TRBD1 (5 bases). The specimen comprised CD4+ or CD8+ T cells sorted from blood, sampled in a trial of the OX40 agonist ivuxolimab. In DNA form, the CDR3 reads TGTGCCAGCAGCTCAGGGTTCTCTGGAAACACCATATATTTT. This codes for CASSSGFSGNTIYF.